Shown below are 7 T cell receptor beta chains from a single sample sequenced in a study of T cells of healthy individuals (dated by TCRdb to the late 2010s). The library was built by means of 5' RACE. Sequenced on an Illumina MiSeq. TCRdb ran its own pipeline on the public reads, namely fastp trimming at Q25 and MiXCR clone calling, and kept in-frame beta chains. Here each entry gathers all rows of one CDR3 protein and keeps the most common genes and DNA. The sample table records 40,000 to 65,000 distinct CDR3 sequences; roughly 14% of these occur just once. The ten largest account for more than 15% of the sample. All receptors derive from a human donor in good health.

The sample holds many counts of this clonotype. The V and J genes are TRBV10-3 and TRBJ2-3, with TRBD2 matching 7 bases. The CDR3 consists of 14 residues. V lost 4 bases and J lost 1; bases outside the gene matches: 2. The germline V gene encodes CDR1 ENHRY and CDR2 SYGVKD. CDR3 nucleotides: TGTGCCATCAGTGCCCTAGCGGGCACAGATACGCAGTATTTT. Encoded protein: CAISALAGTDTQYF.

This clonotype was picked up a small number of times. The CDR3 coding sequence is TGTGCCAGCAGCTTGGGTAGCGGAGCTGTCTACGAGCAGTACTTC. Protein sequence: CASSLGSGAVYEQYF. This rearrangement joins TRBV5-5 to TRBJ2-7, with D perhaps TRBD2 (6 bases). This CDR3 contains 15 residues. Germline V gene data show CDR1 as SGHKS and CDR2 as YYEKEE (reference sequence). Trimming removed 0 bases at V and 3 bases at J, with 13 bases between.

The chain joins TRBV19 to TRBJ2-1; 7 positions agree with TRBD1. V was pared by 3 bases and J by 6 bases, with 2 bases of the junction left unmatched. The CDR3 loop spans 13 amino acids. Per the germline V gene, CDR1 is LNHDA and CDR2 is SQIVND (reference sequence). CDR3: CASSMTGPNEQFF. CDR3 sequence (DNA): TGTGCCAGTAGTATGACAGGGCCCAATGAGCAGTTCTTC.

This clonotype was seen a few times. This chain connects TRBV28 to TRBJ2-5; D could derive from TRBD1 or TRBD2 (5 bases each). This CDR3 contains 15 residues. Germline-derived CDR1 and CDR2 are MDHEN and SYDVKM. The germline V and J ends were trimmed by 10 bases and 5 bases, with 23 bases remaining between them. CDR3 protein: CATDQAGLEGETQYF. CDR3 DNA sequence: TGTGCCACCGACCAAGCCGGGCTAGAGGGGGAGACCCAGTACTTC.

The sample holds many counts of this clonotype. This chain joins TRBV7-2 and TRBJ2-1; D ambiguous. Per germline, CDR1 SGHTA and CDR2 FQGNSA. This CDR3 contains 13 residues. V was shortened by 1 base and J by 7 bases, with 8 bases between the two germline ends. CDR3 sequence reads: CASSLGVQNEQFF. The CDR3 DNA follows: TGTGCCAGCAGCTTAGGAGTCCAAAATGAGCAGTTCTTC.

The chain recombines TRBV6-2 or TRBV6-3 with TRBJ2-1; 10 bases are shared with TRBD1. Per the germline V gene, CDR1 is MNHEY and CDR2 is SVGEGT. The CDR3 spans 13 residues. The J segment lost 8 bases and the V segment lost 8 bases, leaving 6 bases of the junction unmatched. CDR3 sequence reads: CASHLDRGYEQFF. Written as DNA, the CDR3 is TGTGCCAGCCATCTGGACAGGGGGTATGAGCAGTTCTTC.

With respect to this clonotype: A much bigger clone sits one base away, suggesting this may be a read error. The rearrangement links TRBV20-1 to TRBJ2-3; D remains unclear. Trimming pared 8 bases from V and 2 bases from J, leaving 17 bases between. Germline CDR1 reads DFQATT; CDR2 reads SNEGSKA (reference sequence). The CDR3 length is 14 residues. CDR3 protein: CSFLCSSVTDTQYF. In nucleotides, the CDR3 is TGCAGTTTTCTCTGTTCCTCGGTCACAGATACGCAGTATTTT.